The 6 T cell receptor beta chains presented below share a single source sample, sequenced in a study of blood T cell dynamics during melanoma immunotherapy. Time point described: week 3, after first cycle of checkpoint inhibitor. Repertoires were generated with immunoSEQ multiplex PCR, while TCRdb's copy carries only in-frame clones and drops some. Of approximately 15,000 clones in the sample, roughly 90% were seen once. The source material was blood, sampled from a patient treated with checkpoint blockade. These receptors originate from a human donor with melanoma.

This clone turned up a few times. V is TRBV5-1 and J is TRBJ1-2; no clear D. Germline V gene sequence: CDR1 SGHRS, CDR2 YFSETQ. The CDR3 extends over 14 amino acids. Trimming removed 0 bases from V and 2 bases from J, with 8 bases in between. The CDR3 sequence is CASSLGHPNYGYTF. The CDR3, as DNA: TGCGCCAGCAGCTTGGGGCACCCGAACTATGGCTACACCTTC.

The rearrangement links TRBV7-9 to TRBJ2-1; 7 positions agree with TRBD1. The length of the CDR3 is 13 residues. Per the germline V gene, CDR1 is SEHNR and CDR2 is FQNEAQ (reference sequence). The V and J ends lost 5 bases and 9 bases, in that order; junction bases with no gene match: 7. This chain's CDR3 is CASSPRGQFEQFF. In DNA, the CDR3 is TGTGCCAGCAGCCCCCGGGGACAGTTTGAGCAGTTCTTC.

This chain connects TRBV9 to TRBJ2-1; 7 bases fit TRBD1. V lost 1 base and J lost 2; bases outside the gene matches: 3. CDR3 length equals 15 residues. Germline loops: CDR1 SGDLS, CDR2 YYNGEE. DNA of the CDR3: TGTGCCAGCAGCGTATGGCAGGGGGCCTACAATGAGCAGTTCTTC. Protein product: CASSVWQGAYNEQFF.

The chain is built from TRBV7-3 and TRBJ2-3, with 7 bases aligning to TRBD2. The CDR3 contains 15 residues. Germline loops: CDR1 SGHTA, CDR2 FQGTGA. Trimming took 4 bases from V and 1 from J; bases not matched to a gene: 5. In nucleotides, the CDR3 is TGTGCCAGCAGCTCTGGGACTACACGCACAGATACGCAGTATTTT. Residues: CASSSGTTRTDTQYF.

V gene TRBV19 combines with J gene TRBJ2-4; D unclear. Looked up from germline, CDR1 is LNHDA and CDR2 is SQIVND (reference sequence). Trimming pared 2 bases from V and 0 bases from J, leaving 8 bases between. This CDR3 comprises 15 residues. This CDR3 is CASSIRLIAKNIQYF. CDR3 DNA sequence: TGTGCCAGTAGTATACGGCTGATAGCCAAAAACATTCAGTACTTC. The whole variable domain, filled in from reference TRBV19 and TRBJ2-4, reads DGGITQSPKYLFRKEGQNVTLSCEQNLNHDAMYWYRQDPGQGLRLIYYSQIVNDFQKGDIAEGYSVSREKKESFPLTVTSAQKNPTAFYLCASSIRLIAKNIQYFGAGTRLSVL.

This clone was detected once. The CDR3 nucleotides read TGTGCCAGCAGCTTAACAGACCAAGAGACCCAGTACTTC. This gives the protein CASSLTDQETQYF. The rearrangement links TRBV7-8 to TRBJ2-5, with unresolved D. Trimming stripped 2 bases from V and 0 bases from J, with 4 bases between. The CDR3 has 13 residues. CDR1 is SGHVS and CDR2 is FQNEAQ in the germline V gene.